Each of the 9 T cell receptor beta chains below was sequenced from the same sample in a study of blood T cells in healthy people across ages. Primers used in a second PCR of roughly 6 to 11 cycles were a sample-barcoded 5' primer and a J-beta primer mix. Each CDR3 protein is one row after TCRdb ran MiXCR on the 5' RACE reads. Among about 1.6 million distinct CDR3 sequences, about 32% were seen once, and the ten largest hold around 11%. Sequenced sample: blood. The receptors shown here come from a woman aged 30 to 39 in good health.

This clonotype was observed a handful of times. This chain joins TRBV4-2 and TRBJ1-5; a possible D gene is TRBD1 (6 bases). Germline CDR1 reads LGHNA; CDR2 reads YNFKEQ. The V end was cut by 6 bases, the J end by 6 bases, with 15 bases between. The CDR3 sequence is 14 residues long. The CDR3 region has the DNA TGTGCCAGCAGTCCTACAGGGTCGGGTCAGCCCCAGCATTTT. This codes for CASSPTGSGQPQHF.

This chain's CDR3 is CASSPRGGLIHEQFF. DNA for the CDR3: TGCGCCAGCAGCCCCCGAGGGGGCTTGATTCATGAGCAGTTCTTC. This chain links TRBV4-1 with TRBJ2-1, with TRBD1 identical over 7 bases. Germline V gives CDR1 MGHRA, CDR2 YSYEKL. V lost 4 bases to trimming and J lost 8 bases; unmatched junction nucleotides: 11. The CDR3 covers 15 residues.

This clonotype has more than one count but fewer than ten. The chain carries TRBV20-1 and TRBJ1-2; D is undetermined. V was cut by 1 base and J by 2 bases, with 11 bases left in between. Germline V gene lookup returns CDR1 DFQATT and CDR2 SNEGSKA (reference sequence). The CDR3 is 14 residues long. The CDR3 spells CSARVRGINYGYTF. CDR3 coding DNA: TGCAGTGCTAGAGTCCGGGGTATCAACTATGGCTACACCTTC.

The rearrangement joins TRBV27 to TRBJ2-1; TRBD2 matches 11 bases. V lost 6 bases and J lost 9; bases outside the gene matches: 13. This CDR3 spans 16 amino acids. From germline, CDR1 is MNHEY and CDR2 SMNVEV (reference sequence). The CDR3 here is CASRRNSGGALGEQFF. The CDR3 DNA reads TGTGCCAGCAGAAGAAATAGCGGGGGGGCCTTGGGTGAGCAGTTCTTC.

This clonotype was recorded a few times. A much larger clone sits a single nucleotide away, making a read error possible. CDR3 DNA: TGTGCCAGCAGCAACAGAGATACGCAGTATTTT. As protein: CASSNRDTQYF. The chain is built from TRBV11-2 and TRBJ2-3; D is unclear. Trimming took 5 bases from V and 5 from J, leaving 5 bases between them. This CDR3 is 11 amino acids long. In germline, CDR1 is SGHAT, CDR2 FQNNGV.

This clonotype came up a few times. The rearrangement links TRBV12-3 or TRBV12-4 to TRBJ1-5; D gene uncertain. The CDR3 spans 14 residues. V was shortened by 5 bases and J by 4 bases, with 12 bases between the two germline ends. The CDR3: CASSQGLLNQPQHF. CDR3 in DNA: TGTGCCAGCAGTCAAGGACTGCTTAATCAGCCCCAGCATTTT.

The J gene is TRBJ2-7, the V gene TRBV6-5, with D possibly being TRBD1 (7 bases). CDR3 size: 14 residues. In germline, CDR1 is MNHEY, CDR2 SVGAGI. Trimming took 6 bases from V and 2 from J, leaving 14 bases between them. The CDR3 coding sequence is TGTGCCAGCAGCGCAGGGGGGCTACCCTACGAGCAGTACTTC. Encoded protein: CASSAGGLPYEQYF.

This clonotype was seen at least ten times. The CDR3 sequence: CASSHEKGGEKLFF. The CDR3 DNA is TGTGCCAGCAGCCACGAGAAGGGTGGAGAAAAACTGTTTTTT. The chain uses TRBV6-1 and TRBJ1-4; D is unresolved. From germline, CDR1 is MNHNS and CDR2 SASEGT. Trimming shortened V by 6 bases and J by 8 bases, and 16 bases separated the two germline ends. This CDR3 spans 14 amino acids.

The chain couples TRBV24-1 to TRBJ2-1; D may correspond to TRBD1 or TRBD2 (5 bases each). V lost 4 bases to trimming and J lost 7 bases, with 10 bases between them. The V gene's germline CDR1 is KGHDR and CDR2 SFDVKD. There are 13 residues in the CDR3. The CDR3 spells CATSEGRLNEQFF. In nucleotides, the CDR3 is TGTGCCACCAGTGAGGGACGTTTGAATGAGCAGTTCTTC.